This TCR beta chain derives from a study of blood T cell repertoires in COVID-19. Study as a whole: PBMCs, B-cell-depleted T cells, or T cells provided the cDNA or gDNA that made up the material.

The CDR3 totals 14 residues. The germline CDR1 and CDR2 sequences are SGHRS and YFSETQ. V was trimmed by 4 bases and J by 2 bases, leaving 13 bases between them. Measured with immunoSEQ multiplex PCR; TCRdb has only the in-frame clones, and not every one. Found here are about 230,000 clones, 87% of them singletons; the top ten hold 12%. The clonotype originates from a woman aged 18-29 years who had recovered from COVID-19. Sequencing was done on a sample of peripheral blood. The rearrangement uses TRBV5-1 and TRBJ2-7; tentative D call: TRBD1 (5 bases). The CDR3 sequence is CASSPDQGPYEQYF. Here the CDR3 DNA reads TGCGCCAGCAGCCCCGACCAGGGTCCCTACGAGCAGTACTTC.